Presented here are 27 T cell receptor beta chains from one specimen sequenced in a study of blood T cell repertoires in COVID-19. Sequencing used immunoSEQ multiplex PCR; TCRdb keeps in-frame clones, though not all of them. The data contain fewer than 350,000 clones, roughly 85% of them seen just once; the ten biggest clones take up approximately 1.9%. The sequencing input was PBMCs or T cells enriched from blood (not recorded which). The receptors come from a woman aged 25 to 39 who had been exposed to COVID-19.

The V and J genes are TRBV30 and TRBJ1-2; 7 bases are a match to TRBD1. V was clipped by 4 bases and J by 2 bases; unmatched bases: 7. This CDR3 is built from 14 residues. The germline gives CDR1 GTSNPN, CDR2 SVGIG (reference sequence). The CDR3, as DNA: TGTGCCTGGACCCGAGGGGGCATGAACTATGGCTACACCTTC. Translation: CAWTRGGMNYGYTF.

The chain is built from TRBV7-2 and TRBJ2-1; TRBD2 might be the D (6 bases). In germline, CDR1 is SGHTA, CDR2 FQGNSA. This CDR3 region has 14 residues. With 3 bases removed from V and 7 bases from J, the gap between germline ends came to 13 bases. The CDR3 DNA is TGTGCCAGCAGCTTGCGGGGAACGGGGAATGAGCAGTTCTTC. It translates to CASSLRGTGNEQFF.

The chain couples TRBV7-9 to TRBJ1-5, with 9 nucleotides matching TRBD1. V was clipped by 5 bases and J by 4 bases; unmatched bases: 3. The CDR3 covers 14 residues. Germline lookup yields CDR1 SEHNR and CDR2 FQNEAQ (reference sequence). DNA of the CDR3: TGTGCCAGCAGCCGGACAGGGGAGAATCAGCCCCAGCATTTT. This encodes CASSRTGENQPQHF.

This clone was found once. The CDR3 protein is CASSDIPGANVLTF. For the CDR3, the DNA is TGTGCCAGCAGTGATATCCCTGGGGCCAACGTCCTGACTTTC. This chain links TRBV6-1 with TRBJ2-6; no clear D gene. This CDR3 comprises 14 residues. The V gene's germline CDR1 is MNHNS and CDR2 SASEGT. Trimming left V 3 bases short and J 2 bases short, with 5 bases between.

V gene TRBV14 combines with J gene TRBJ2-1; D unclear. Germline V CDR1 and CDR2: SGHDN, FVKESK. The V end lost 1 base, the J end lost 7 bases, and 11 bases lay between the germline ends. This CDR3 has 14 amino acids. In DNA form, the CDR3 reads TGTGCCAGCAGCCAAGCTGGAGCGAGGAATGAGCAGTTCTTC. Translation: CASSQAGARNEQFF.

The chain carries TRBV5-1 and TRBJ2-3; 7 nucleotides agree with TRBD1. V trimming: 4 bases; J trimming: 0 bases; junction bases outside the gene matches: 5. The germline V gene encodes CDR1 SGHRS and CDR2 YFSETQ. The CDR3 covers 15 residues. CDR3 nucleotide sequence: TGCGCCAGCAGCCCCTCAGGGGGAAGCACAGATACGCAGTATTTT. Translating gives CASSPSGGSTDTQYF. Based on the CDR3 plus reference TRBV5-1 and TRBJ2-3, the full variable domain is KAGVTQTPRYLIKTRGQQVTLSCSPISGHRSVSWYQQTPGQGLQFLFEYFSETQRNKGNFPGRFSGRQFSNSRSEMNVSTLELGDSALYLCASSPSGGSTDTQYFGPGTRLTVL.

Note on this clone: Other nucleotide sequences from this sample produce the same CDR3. The CDR3 nucleotides read TGTGCCAGCAGTTACGGGCAGGGGGCTTACGAGCAGTACTTC. Its translation is CASSYGQGAYEQYF. This rearrangement joins TRBV6-5 to TRBJ2-7, with 8 bases identical to TRBD1. The germline V gene encodes CDR1 MNHEY and CDR2 SVGAGI. This CDR3 has 14 amino acids. The trim removed 2 bases at V and 4 bases at J, leaving 4 bases unmatched.

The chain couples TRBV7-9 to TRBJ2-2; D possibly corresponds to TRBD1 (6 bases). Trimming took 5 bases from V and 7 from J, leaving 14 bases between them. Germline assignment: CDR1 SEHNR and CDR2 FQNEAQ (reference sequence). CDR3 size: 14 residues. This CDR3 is CASSPHREGGELFF. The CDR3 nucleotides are TGTGCCAGCAGCCCGCACAGGGAAGGCGGGGAGCTGTTTTTT.

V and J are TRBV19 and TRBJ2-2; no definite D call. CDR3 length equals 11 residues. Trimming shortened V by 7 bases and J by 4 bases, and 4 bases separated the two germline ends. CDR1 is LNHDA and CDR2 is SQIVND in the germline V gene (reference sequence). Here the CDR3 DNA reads TGTGCCAGTACTACCACCGGGGAGCTGTTTTTT. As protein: CASTTTGELFF.

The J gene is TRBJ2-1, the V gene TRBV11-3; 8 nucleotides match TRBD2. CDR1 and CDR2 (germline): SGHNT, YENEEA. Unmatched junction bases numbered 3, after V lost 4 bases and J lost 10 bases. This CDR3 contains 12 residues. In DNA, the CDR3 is TGTGCCAGCAGCTCTAGACTAGCGGAGCAGTTCTTC. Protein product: CASSSRLAEQFF.

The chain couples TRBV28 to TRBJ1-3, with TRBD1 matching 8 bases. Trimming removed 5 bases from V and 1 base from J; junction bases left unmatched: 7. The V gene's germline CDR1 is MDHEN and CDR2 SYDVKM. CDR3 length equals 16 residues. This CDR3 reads CASSPQGAGSGNTIYF. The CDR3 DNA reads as TGTGCCAGCAGTCCGCAGGGGGCCGGATCTGGAAACACCATATATTTT.

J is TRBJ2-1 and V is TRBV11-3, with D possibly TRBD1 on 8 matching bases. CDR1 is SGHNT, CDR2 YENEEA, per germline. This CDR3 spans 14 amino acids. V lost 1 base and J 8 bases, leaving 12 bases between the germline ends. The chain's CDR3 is CASSLGTGRDEQFF. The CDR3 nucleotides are TGTGCCAGCAGCTTAGGGACAGGGAGGGATGAGCAGTTCTTC. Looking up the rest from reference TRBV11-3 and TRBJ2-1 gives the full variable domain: EAGVVQSPRYKIIEKKQPVAFWCNPISGHNTLYWYLQNLGQGPELLIRYENEEAVDDSQLPKDRFSAERLKGVDSTLKIQPAELGDSAVYLCASSLGTGRDEQFFGPGTRLTVL.

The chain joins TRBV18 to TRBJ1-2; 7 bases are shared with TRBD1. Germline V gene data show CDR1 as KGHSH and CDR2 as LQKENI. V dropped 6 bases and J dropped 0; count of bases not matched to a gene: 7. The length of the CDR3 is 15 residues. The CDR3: CASSSERGPNYGYTF. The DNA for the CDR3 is TGTGCCAGCTCTTCTGAGAGGGGGCCTAACTATGGCTACACCTTC.

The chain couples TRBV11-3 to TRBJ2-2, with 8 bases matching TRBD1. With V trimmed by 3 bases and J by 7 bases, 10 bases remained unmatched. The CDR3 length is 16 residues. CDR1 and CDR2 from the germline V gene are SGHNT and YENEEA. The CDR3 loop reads CASSFGTGGSDGELFF. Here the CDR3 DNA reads TGTGCCAGCAGCTTTGGCACAGGGGGAAGTGACGGGGAGCTGTTTTTT.

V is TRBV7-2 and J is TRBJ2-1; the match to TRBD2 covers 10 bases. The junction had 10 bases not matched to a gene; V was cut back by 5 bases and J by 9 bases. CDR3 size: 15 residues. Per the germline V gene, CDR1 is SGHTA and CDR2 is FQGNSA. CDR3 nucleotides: TGTGCCAGCAGCACCAAAGCGGGAGGGCCAAGTGAGCAGTTCTTC. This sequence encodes CASSTKAGGPSEQFF.

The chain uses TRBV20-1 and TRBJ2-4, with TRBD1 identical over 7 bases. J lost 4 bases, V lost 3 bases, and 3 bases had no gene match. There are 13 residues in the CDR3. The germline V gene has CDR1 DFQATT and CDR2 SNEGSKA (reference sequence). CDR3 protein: CSASLGQKNIQYF. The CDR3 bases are TGCAGTGCTAGTTTGGGACAGAAAAACATTCAGTACTTC.

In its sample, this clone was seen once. The CDR3: CASVDQQGSASGYTF. For the CDR3, the DNA is TGCGCCAGCGTCGACCAGCAGGGGAGCGCAAGCGGCTACACCTTC. The chain employs TRBV10-2 and TRBJ1-2, with D possibly being TRBD1 (6 bases). Germline V gene lookup returns CDR1 WSHSY and CDR2 SAAADI. The V end was cut by 8 bases, the J end by 8 bases, with 24 bases between. The CDR3 runs 15 residues.

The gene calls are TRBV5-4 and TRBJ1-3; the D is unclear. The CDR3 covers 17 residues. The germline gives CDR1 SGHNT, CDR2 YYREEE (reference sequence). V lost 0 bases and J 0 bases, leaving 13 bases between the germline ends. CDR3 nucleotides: TGTGCCAGCAGCTTGGAGGCAGGCCCCCTCTCTGGAAACACCATATATTTT. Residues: CASSLEAGPLSGNTIYF.

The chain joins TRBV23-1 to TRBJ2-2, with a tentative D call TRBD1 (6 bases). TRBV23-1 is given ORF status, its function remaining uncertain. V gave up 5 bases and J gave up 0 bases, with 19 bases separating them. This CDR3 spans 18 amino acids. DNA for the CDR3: TGCGCCAGCAGTTCTACCACAGGGAATCGGTCGAACACCGGGGAGCTGTTTTTT. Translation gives CASSSTTGNRSNTGELFF.

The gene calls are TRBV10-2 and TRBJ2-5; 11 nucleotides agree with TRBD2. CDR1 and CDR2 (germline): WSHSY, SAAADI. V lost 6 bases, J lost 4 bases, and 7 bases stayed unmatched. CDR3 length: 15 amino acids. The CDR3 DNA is TGCGCCAGCAGCGGCCTTACTAGCGGGAGAGAGACCCAGTACTTC. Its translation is CASSGLTSGRETQYF.

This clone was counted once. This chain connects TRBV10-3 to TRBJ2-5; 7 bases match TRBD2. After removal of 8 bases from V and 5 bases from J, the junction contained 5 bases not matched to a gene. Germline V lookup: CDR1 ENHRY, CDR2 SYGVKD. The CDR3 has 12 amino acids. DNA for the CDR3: TGTGCCATCGGGGGGGAAAGGGAGACCCAGTACTTC. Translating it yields CAIGGERETQYF.

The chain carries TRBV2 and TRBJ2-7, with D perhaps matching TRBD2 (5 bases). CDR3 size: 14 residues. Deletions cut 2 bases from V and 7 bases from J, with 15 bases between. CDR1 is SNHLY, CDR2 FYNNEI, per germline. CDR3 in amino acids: CASSETPIAGEQYF. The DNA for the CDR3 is TGTGCCAGCAGTGAAACCCCAATTGCGGGTGAGCAGTACTTC.

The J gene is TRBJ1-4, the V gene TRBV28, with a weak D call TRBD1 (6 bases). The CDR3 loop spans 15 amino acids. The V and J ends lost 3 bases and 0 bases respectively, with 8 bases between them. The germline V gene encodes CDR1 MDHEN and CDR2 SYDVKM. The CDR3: CASSLDRSTNEKLFF. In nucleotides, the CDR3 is TGTGCCAGCAGTTTGGACAGATCAACTAATGAAAAACTGTTTTTT.

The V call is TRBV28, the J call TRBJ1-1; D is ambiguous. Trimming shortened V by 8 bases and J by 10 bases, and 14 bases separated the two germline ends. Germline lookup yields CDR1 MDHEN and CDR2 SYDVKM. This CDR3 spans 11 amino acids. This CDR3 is CASGRPRGAFF. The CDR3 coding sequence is TGTGCCAGCGGTCGCCCCAGAGGAGCTTTCTTT. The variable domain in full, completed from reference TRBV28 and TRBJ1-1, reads DVKVTQSSRYLVKRTGEKVFLECVQDMDHENMFWYRQDPGLGLRLIYFSYDVKMKEKGDIPEGYSVSREKKERFSLILESASTNQTSMYLCASGRPRGAFFGQGTRLTVV.

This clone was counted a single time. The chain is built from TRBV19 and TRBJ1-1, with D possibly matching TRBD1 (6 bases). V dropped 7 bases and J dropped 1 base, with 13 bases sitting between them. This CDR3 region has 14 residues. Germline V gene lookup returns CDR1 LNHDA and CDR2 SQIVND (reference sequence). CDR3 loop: CASTPGRGNTEAFF. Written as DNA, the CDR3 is TGTGCCAGTACCCCTGGCAGGGGGAACACTGAAGCTTTCTTT. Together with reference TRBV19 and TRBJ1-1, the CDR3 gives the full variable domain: DGGITQSPKYLFRKEGQNVTLSCEQNLNHDAMYWYRQDPGQGLRLIYYSQIVNDFQKGDIAEGYSVSREKKESFPLTVTSAQKNPTAFYLCASTPGRGNTEAFFGQGTRLTVV.

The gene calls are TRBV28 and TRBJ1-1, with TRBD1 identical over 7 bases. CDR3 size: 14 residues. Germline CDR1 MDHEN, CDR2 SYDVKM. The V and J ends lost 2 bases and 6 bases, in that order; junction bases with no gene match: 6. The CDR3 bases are TGTGCCAGCAGTTTAGATAAGGGGGCGGCTGAAGCTTTCTTT. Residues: CASSLDKGAAEAFF.

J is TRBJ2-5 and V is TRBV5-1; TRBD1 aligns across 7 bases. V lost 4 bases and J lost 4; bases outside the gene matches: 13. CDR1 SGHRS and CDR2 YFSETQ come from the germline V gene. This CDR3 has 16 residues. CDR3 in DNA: TGCGCCAGCAGCGCAAACCTCTACAGGGGTGGAGAGACCCAGTACTTC. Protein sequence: CASSANLYRGGETQYF.